This TCR beta chain derives from a study of CD8+ T cells in alopecia areata. Study-wide results and limits: Tofacitinib delivered significant drops in scalp clonality and in expanded CD8+ clones among the top 100. Persistence of many expanded lesional clones was seen in scalp and blood during tofacitinib.

Extracted from the samples, RNA was reverse transcribed into cDNA to serve as the sequencing template. Profiling relied on immunoSEQ multiplex PCR, and the TCRdb table lists in-frame clones only, not all of them. The table records 250,000 to 350,000 clones, about 62% of them present only once. Documented treatment: oral pan-JAK inhibitor, 5-10 mg twice daily. With respect to this clone: Its antigen is unidentified.

Sequencing was performed on CD4+ T cells sorted from blood, taken between weeks 51 and 52, from a patient treated with tofacitinib. The clonotype was recovered from a human donor with alopecia areata.

The DNA of the CDR3 is TGCGCCAGCAGCTTGGGACGGAACTATGGCTACACCTTC. It specifies CASSLGRNYGYTF. This chain uses TRBV5-1 with TRBJ1-2; no definite D call. V lost 0 bases to trimming and J lost 2 bases, with 5 bases between them. From germline, CDR1 is SGHRS and CDR2 YFSETQ. The CDR3 totals 13 residues.